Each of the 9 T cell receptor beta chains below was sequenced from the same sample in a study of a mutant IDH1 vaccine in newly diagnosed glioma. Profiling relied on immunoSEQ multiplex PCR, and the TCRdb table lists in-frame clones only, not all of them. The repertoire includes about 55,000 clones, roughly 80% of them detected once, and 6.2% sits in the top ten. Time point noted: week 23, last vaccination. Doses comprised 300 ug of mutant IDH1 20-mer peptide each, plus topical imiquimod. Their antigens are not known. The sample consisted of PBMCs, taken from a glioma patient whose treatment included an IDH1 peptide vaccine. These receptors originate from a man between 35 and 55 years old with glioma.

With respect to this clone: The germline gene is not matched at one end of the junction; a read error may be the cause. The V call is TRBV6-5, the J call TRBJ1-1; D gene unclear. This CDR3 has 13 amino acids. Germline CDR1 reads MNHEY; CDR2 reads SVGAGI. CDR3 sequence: CATSRLSGTEAFF. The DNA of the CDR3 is TGCGCGACTAGCCGACTGTCGGGCACTGAAGCTTTCTTT.

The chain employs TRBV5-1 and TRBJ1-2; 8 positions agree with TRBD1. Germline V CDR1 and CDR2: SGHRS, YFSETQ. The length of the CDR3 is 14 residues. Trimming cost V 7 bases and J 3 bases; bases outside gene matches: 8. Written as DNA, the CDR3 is TGCGCCAGCGCCCAGGGGGCGCCGGACTATGGCTACACCTTC. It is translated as CASAQGAPDYGYTF.

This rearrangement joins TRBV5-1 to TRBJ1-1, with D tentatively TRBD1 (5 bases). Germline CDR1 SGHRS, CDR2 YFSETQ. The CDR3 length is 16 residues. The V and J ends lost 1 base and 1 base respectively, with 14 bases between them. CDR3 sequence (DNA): TGCGCCAGCAGCTTGTTGGTAGAGGGGAGGAACACTGAAGCTTTCTTT. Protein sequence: CASSLLVEGRNTEAFF.

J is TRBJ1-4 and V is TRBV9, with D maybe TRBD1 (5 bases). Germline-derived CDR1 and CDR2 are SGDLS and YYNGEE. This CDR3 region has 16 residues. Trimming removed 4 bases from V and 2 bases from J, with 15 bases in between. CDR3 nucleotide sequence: TGTGCCAGCAGCTCCCCCGGGGCAGGGACTAATGAAAAACTGTTTTTT. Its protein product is CASSSPGAGTNEKLFF.

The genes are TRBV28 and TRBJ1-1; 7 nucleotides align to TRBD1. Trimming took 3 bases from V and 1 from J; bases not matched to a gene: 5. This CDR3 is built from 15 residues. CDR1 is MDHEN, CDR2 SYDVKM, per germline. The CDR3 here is CASSLPGQRNTEAFF. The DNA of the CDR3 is TGTGCCAGCAGTTTGCCGGGACAGAGGAACACTGAAGCTTTCTTT.

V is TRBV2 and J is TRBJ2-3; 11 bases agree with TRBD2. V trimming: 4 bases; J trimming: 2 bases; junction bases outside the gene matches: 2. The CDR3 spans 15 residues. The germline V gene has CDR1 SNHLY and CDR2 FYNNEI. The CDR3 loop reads CASSVTSGDTDTQYF. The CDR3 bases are TGTGCCAGCAGTGTGACTAGCGGGGACACAGATACGCAGTATTTT.

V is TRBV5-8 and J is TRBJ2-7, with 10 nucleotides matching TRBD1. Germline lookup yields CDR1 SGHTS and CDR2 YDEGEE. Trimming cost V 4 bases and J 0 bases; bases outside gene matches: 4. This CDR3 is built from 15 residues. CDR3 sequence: CASSLTGGDSYEQYF. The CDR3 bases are TGTGCCAGCAGCCTGACAGGGGGCGACTCCTACGAGCAGTACTTC. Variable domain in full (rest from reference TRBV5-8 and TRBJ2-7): EAGVTQSPTHLIKTRGQQATLRCSPISGHTSVYWYQQALGLGLQFLLWYDEGEERNRGNFPPRFSGRQFPNYSSELNVNALELEDSALYLCASSLTGGDSYEQYFGPGTRLTVT.

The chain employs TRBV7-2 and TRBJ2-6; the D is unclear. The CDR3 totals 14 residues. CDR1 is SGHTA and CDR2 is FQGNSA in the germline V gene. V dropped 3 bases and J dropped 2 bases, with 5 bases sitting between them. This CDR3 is CASSFSPGANVLTF. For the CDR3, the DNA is TGTGCCAGCAGCTTTAGTCCTGGGGCCAACGTCCTGACTTTC. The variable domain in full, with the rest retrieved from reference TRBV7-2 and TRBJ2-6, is GAGVSQSPSNKVTEKGKDVELRCDPISGHTALYWYRQSLGQGLEFLIYFQGNSAPDKSGLPSDRFSAERTGGSVSTLTIQRTQQEDSAVYLCASSFSPGANVLTFGAGSRLTVL.

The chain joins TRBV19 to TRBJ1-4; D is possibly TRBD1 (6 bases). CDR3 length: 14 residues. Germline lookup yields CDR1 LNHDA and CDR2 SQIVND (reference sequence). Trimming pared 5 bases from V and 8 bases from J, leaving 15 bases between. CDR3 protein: CASSLISTGEKLFF. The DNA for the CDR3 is TGTGCCAGTAGTCTAATCTCGACAGGAGAAAAACTGTTTTTT.